This T cell receptor beta chain derives from a study of memory CD4+ T cells and cytomegalovirus serostatus. Study context: Donors were healthy Belgian adults, 10 or so CMV seropositive and around 23 seronegative. Broader study findings: CD4+ memory repertoires contained about two fifths of the roughly 160 reported CMV TCRbeta sequences.

Data came from immunoSEQ multiplex PCR; TCRdb stores just in-frame clones and leaves some out. The repertoire includes some 35,000 clones, 79% of them detected once, and less than 6% sits in the top ten. As regards this clone: Antigen unknown.

The sort gate was single viable CD3+CD4+CD8-CD45RO+ cells for memory CD4+ T cells. Serum IgG to CMV pp150, pp28, p38 and p52 defined serostatus. Germline CDR1 and CDR2: LGHNA and YSLEER. Trimming removed 0 bases from V and 10 bases from J, with 16 bases in between. The CDR3 length is 16 residues. The chain combines TRBV4-3 with TRBJ1-6; D might be TRBD1 (5 bases). This receptor was taken from an adult in good health and CMV-seropositive. Sequencing was carried out using memory CD4+ T cells from blood. CDR3 DNA sequence: TGCGCCAGCAGCCAAGAGCGGGGCTCGGGTGAATCACCCCTCCACTTT. This codes for CASSQERGSGESPLHF.